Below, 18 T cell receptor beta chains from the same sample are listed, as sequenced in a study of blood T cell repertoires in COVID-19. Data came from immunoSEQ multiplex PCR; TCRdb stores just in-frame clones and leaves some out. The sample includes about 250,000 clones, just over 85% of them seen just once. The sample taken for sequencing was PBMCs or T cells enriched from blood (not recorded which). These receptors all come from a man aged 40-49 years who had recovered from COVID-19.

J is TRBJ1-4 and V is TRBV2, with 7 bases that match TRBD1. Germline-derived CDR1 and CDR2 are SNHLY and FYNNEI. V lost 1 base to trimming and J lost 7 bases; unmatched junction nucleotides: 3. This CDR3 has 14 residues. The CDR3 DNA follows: TGTGCCAGCAGTGAAGACAGGGGAAGTGAAAAACTGTTTTTT. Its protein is CASSEDRGSEKLFF.

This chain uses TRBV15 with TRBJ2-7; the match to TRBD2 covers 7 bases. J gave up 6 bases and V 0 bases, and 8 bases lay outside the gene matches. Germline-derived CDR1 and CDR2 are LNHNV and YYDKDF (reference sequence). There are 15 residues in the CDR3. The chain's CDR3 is CATSRDSSGVGEQYF. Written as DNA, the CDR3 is TGTGCCACCAGCAGAGATTCGAGCGGGGTGGGCGAGCAGTACTTC.

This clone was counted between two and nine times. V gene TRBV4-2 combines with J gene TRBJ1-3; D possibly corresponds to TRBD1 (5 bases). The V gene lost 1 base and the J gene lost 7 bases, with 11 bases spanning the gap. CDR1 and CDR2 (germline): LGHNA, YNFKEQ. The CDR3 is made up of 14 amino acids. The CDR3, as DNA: TGTGCCAGCAGCCAAGGAGGAAGGGGCAACACCATATATTTT. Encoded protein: CASSQGGRGNTIYF.

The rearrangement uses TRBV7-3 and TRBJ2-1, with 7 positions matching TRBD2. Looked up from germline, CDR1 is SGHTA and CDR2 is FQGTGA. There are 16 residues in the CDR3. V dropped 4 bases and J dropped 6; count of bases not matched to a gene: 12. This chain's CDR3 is CASSSPFGGVGNEQFF. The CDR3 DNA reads TGTGCCAGCAGCTCCCCATTTGGGGGGGTGGGCAATGAGCAGTTCTTC.

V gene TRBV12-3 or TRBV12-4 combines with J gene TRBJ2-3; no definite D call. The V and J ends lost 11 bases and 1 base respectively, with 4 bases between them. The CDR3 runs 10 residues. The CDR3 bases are TGTGCCTCAGGCACAGATACGCAGTATTTT. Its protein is CASGTDTQYF.

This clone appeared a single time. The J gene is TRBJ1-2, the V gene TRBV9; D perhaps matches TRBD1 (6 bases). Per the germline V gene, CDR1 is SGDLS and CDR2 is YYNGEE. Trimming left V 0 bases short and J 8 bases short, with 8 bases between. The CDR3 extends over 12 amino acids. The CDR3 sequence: CASSVGGHGYTF. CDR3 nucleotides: TGTGCCAGCAGCGTAGGGGGGCACGGCTACACCTTC.

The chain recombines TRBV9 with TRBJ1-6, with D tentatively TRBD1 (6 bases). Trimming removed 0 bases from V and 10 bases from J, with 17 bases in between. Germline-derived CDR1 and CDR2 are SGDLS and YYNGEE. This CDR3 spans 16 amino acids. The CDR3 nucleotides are TGTGCCAGCAGCGTAGGCGAGGGGGTGTTAGAGTCACCCCTCCACTTT. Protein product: CASSVGEGVLESPLHF.

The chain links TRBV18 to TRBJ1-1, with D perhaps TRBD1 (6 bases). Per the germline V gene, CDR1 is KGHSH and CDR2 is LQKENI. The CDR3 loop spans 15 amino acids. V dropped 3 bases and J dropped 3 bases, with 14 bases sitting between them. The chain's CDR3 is CASSPVGGRDTEAFF. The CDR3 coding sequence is TGTGCCAGCTCACCCGTCGGGGGGCGGGACACTGAAGCTTTCTTT.

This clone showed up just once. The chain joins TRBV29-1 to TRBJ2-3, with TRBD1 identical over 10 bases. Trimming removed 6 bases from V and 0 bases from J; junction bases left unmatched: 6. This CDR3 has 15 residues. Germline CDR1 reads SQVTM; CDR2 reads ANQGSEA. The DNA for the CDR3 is TGCAGCGTGATATGGACAGGGGGAAGCACAGATACGCAGTATTTT. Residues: CSVIWTGGSTDTQYF.

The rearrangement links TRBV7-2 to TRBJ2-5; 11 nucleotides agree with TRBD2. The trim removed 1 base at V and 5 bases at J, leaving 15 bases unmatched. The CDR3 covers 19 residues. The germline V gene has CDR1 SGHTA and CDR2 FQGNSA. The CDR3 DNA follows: TGTGCCAGCAGCTTAGTCTCAGCGCTAGCGGGGGGCCTGGAGGAGACCCAGTACTTC. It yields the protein CASSLVSALAGGLEETQYF. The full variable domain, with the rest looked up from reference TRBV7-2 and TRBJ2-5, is GAGVSQSPSNKVTEKGKDVELRCDPISGHTALYWYRQSLGQGLEFLIYFQGNSAPDKSGLPSDRFSAERTGGSVSTLTIQRTQQEDSAVYLCASSLVSALAGGLEETQYFGPGTRLLVL.

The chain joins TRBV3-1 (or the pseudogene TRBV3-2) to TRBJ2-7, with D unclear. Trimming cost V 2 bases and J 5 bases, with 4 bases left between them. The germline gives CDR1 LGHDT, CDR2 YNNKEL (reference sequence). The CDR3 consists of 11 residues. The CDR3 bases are TGTGCCAGCAGCCAACGTCACGAGCAGTACTTC. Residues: CASSQRHEQYF.

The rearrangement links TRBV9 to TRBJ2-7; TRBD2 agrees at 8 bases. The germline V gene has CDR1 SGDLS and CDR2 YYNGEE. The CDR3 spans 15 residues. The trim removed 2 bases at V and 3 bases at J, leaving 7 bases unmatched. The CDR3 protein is CASSVTVAGIYEQYF. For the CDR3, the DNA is TGTGCCAGCAGCGTGACGGTAGCGGGGATCTACGAGCAGTACTTC.

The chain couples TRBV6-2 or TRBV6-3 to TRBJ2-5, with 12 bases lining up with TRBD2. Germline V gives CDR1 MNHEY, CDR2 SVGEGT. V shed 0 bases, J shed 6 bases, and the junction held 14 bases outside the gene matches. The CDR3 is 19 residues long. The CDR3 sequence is CASSYSSVSSGGAGKTQYF. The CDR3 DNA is TGTGCCAGCAGTTACTCGAGCGTTTCTAGCGGGGGGGCCGGAAAGACCCAGTACTTC.

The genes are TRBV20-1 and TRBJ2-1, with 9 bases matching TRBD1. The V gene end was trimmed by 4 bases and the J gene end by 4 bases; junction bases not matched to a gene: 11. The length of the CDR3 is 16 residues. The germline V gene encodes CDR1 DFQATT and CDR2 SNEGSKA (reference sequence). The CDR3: CSANDFRDRAYNEQFF. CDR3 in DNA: TGCAGTGCTAATGACTTCAGGGACAGGGCTTACAATGAGCAGTTCTTC.

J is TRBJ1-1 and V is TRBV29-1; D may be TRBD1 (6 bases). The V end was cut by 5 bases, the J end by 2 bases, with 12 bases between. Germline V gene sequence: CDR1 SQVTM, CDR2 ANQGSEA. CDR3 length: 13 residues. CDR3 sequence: CSVRAGENTEAFF. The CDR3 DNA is TGCAGCGTTAGGGCAGGGGAAAACACTGAAGCTTTCTTT.

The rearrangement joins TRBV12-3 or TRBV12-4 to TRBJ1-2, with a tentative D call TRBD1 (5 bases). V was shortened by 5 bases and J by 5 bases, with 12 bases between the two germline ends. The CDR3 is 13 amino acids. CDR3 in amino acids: CASSRQGSYGYTF. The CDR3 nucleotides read TGTGCCAGCAGTCGCCAGGGTTCGTATGGCTACACCTTC.

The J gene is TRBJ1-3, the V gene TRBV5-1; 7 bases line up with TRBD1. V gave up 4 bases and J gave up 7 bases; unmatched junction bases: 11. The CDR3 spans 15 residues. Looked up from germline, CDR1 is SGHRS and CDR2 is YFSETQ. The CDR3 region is CASSPGGTELNTIYF. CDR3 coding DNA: TGCGCCAGCAGCCCGGGGGGGACAGAGTTGAACACCATATATTTT.

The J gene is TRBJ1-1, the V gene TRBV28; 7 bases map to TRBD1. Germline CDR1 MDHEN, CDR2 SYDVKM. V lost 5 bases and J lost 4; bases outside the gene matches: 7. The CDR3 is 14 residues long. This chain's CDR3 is CASSGEDRPTEAFF. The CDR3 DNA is TGTGCCAGCAGTGGCGAGGACAGGCCCACTGAAGCTTTCTTT.